Listed here are 22 T cell receptor beta chains from one sample, sequenced in a study of blood T cell repertoires in COVID-19. Profiling relied on immunoSEQ multiplex PCR, and the TCRdb table lists in-frame clones only, not all of them. The data hold about 120,000 clones, with 75% to 90% observed a single time. The sample taken for sequencing was peripheral blood. The receptors were gathered from a woman in her seventies with acute or convalescent COVID-19.

This chain connects TRBV7-9 to TRBJ2-3; 7 nucleotides agree with TRBD1. The CDR3 is 14 residues long. The V gene's germline CDR1 is SEHNR and CDR2 FQNEAQ (reference sequence). V lost 4 bases and J lost 2; bases outside the gene matches: 3. The CDR3 DNA reads TGTGCCAGCAGCTCCACAGGGGACACAGATACGCAGTATTTT. Encoded protein: CASSSTGDTDTQYF.

The V call is TRBV7-9, the J call TRBJ2-6; maybe TRBD1 (6 bases). Looked up from germline, CDR1 is SEHNR and CDR2 is FQNEAQ (reference sequence). Trimming stripped 5 bases from V and 2 bases from J, with 16 bases between. The CDR3 is 17 residues long. The CDR3 reads CASSGRDTPTGANVLTF. The CDR3 nucleotides are TGTGCCAGCAGCGGCCGGGACACCCCCACTGGGGCCAACGTCCTGACTTTC.

The chain is built from TRBV27 and TRBJ1-1; no clear D gene. The CDR3 is 12 residues long. V shed 5 bases and J shed 10 bases, with 14 bases lying between them. Per germline, CDR1 MNHEY and CDR2 SMNVEV (reference sequence). CDR3 DNA: TGTGCCAGCAGTAACTACGGAGAGGGAGCTTTCTTT. This codes for CASSNYGEGAFF.

This chain uses TRBV3-1 (or the pseudogene TRBV3-2) with TRBJ1-1, with D possibly matching TRBD1 (5 bases). From germline, CDR1 is LGHDT and CDR2 YNNKEL (reference sequence). V lost 5 bases and J lost 0, with 13 bases in between. The CDR3 runs to 15 residues. The CDR3 is CASSTRGGLNTEAFF. The CDR3, as DNA: TGTGCCAGCAGCACCCGTGGGGGGTTGAACACTGAAGCTTTCTTT.

This chain joins TRBV7-2 and TRBJ2-2, with 8 bases aligning to TRBD2. The CDR3 spans 13 residues. Germline V gene sequence: CDR1 SGHTA, CDR2 FQGNSA. Trimming cost V 9 bases and J 5 bases; bases outside gene matches: 5. The CDR3 sequence is CARGTRATGELFF. DNA for the CDR3: TGTGCCAGAGGGACTAGAGCGACCGGGGAGCTGTTTTTT.

The gene calls are TRBV5-6 and TRBJ2-1; 14 bases are a match to TRBD2. Germline V lookup: CDR1 SGHDT, CDR2 YYEEEE. V lost 2 bases to trimming and J lost 3 bases; unmatched junction nucleotides: 7. The CDR3 loop spans 18 amino acids. CDR3 loop: CASSLPGLAGGGYNEQFF. Here the CDR3 DNA reads TGTGCCAGCAGCTTACCCGGACTAGCGGGGGGCGGCTACAATGAGCAGTTCTTC.

The chain recombines TRBV5-4 with TRBJ2-3; maybe TRBD1 (5 bases). Trimming took off 4 bases at V and 2 bases at J, with 11 bases between the two ends. CDR3 size: 14 residues. Looked up from germline, CDR1 is SGHNT and CDR2 is YYREEE (reference sequence). DNA of the CDR3: TGTGCCAGCAGCCCGGGCAGGGCCACAGATACGCAGTATTTT. The encoded protein is CASSPGRATDTQYF.

The CDR3 sequence is CASSYQYGGLVYF. For the CDR3, the DNA is TGTGCCAGCAGCTACCAGTACGGAGGGCTGGTGTACTTC. The chain has TRBV5-6 and TRBJ2-7; possible D gene TRBD2, 6 bases. The CDR3 loop spans 13 amino acids. Between the trimmed V and J ends, which lost 3 bases and 12 bases, there was a span of 19 bases. Germline lookup yields CDR1 SGHDT and CDR2 YYEEEE.

The chain employs TRBV2 and TRBJ2-7; 10 bases match TRBD2. CDR3 length: 15 amino acids. Germline trimming cut 10 bases from V and 4 bases from J; bases unmatched to any gene: 13. Germline V gene data show CDR1 as SNHLY and CDR2 as FYNNEI. CDR3: CATPEKRGGRYEQYF. In DNA, the CDR3 is TGTGCCACCCCGGAGAAGCGGGGGGGCCGTTACGAGCAGTACTTC.

This clone was counted many times. This sequence joins TRBV11-2 and TRBJ2-2, with 12 nucleotides matching TRBD1. Germline-derived CDR1 and CDR2 are SGHAT and FQNNGV. The ends lost 4 bases at V and 6 bases at J; junction bases unmatched: 6. The CDR3 has 16 amino acids. The CDR3, as DNA: TGTGCCAGCAGCTATACCGGGACAGGGGGCTCCGGGGAGCTGTTTTTT. It yields the protein CASSYTGTGGSGELFF.

The chain recombines TRBV5-1 with TRBJ1-1; a possible D gene is TRBD1 (5 bases). CDR1 and CDR2 (germline): SGHRS, YFSETQ. There are 14 residues in the CDR3. V lost 1 base, J lost 7 bases, and 14 bases lay in between. In nucleotides, the CDR3 is TGCGCCAGCAGCTTGAACTTGCGACAGAATGAAGCTTTCTTT. Translation gives CASSLNLRQNEAFF.

On this clone: The same CDR3 also results from other DNA sequences found in this sample. This chain connects TRBV14 to TRBJ2-3; 7 nucleotides line up with TRBD2. Germline V lookup: CDR1 SGHDN, CDR2 FVKESK. V lost 4 bases and J lost 2; bases outside the gene matches: 3. The CDR3 consists of 14 residues. The CDR3 bases are TGTGCCAGCAGCCGGGGAGGGAACACAGATACGCAGTATTTT. This translates into CASSRGGNTDTQYF.

The rearrangement joins TRBV5-1 to TRBJ1-2; the D gene is possibly TRBD1 (6 bases). V gave up 4 bases and J gave up 2 bases, with 12 bases separating them. Germline V gene sequence: CDR1 SGHRS, CDR2 YFSETQ. CDR3 size: 14 residues. The CDR3 coding sequence is TGCGCCAGCAGCCGTGATGGACAGAACTATGGCTACACCTTC. It codes for CASSRDGQNYGYTF.

This clone was seen only a few times. V and J are TRBV18 and TRBJ1-5; 7 bases are a match to TRBD1. The V and J ends lost 5 bases and 6 bases, in that order; junction bases with no gene match: 7. Germline CDR1 is KGHSH and CDR2 is LQKENI. The CDR3 length is 14 residues. CDR3 coding DNA: TGTGCCAGCTCAATAGACAGGGTTACTCAGCCCCAGCATTTT. It yields the protein CASSIDRVTQPQHF.

The rearrangement uses TRBV29-1 and TRBJ2-3; 7 nucleotides line up with TRBD2. Trimming cost V 7 bases and J 2 bases; bases outside gene matches: 9. Germline values: CDR1 SQVTM, CDR2 ANQGSEA. The CDR3 contains 14 residues. The CDR3 sequence: CSAKPGGFTDTQYF. CDR3 coding DNA: TGCAGCGCCAAACCCGGGGGGTTCACAGATACGCAGTATTTT.

This chain uses TRBV30 with TRBJ1-1, with D possibly TRBD1 on 5 matching bases. Germline V gene lookup returns CDR1 GTSNPN and CDR2 SVGIG (reference sequence). The CDR3 spans 13 residues. Deletions cut 3 bases from V and 3 bases from J, with 11 bases between. The CDR3 reads CAWRSRADTEAFF. CDR3 sequence (DNA): TGTGCCTGGAGGAGCAGGGCAGACACTGAAGCTTTCTTT.

The rearrangement links TRBV25-1 to TRBJ2-2, with D possibly being TRBD2 (5 bases). Germline lookup yields CDR1 MGHDK and CDR2 SYGVNS. Deletions cut 4 bases from V and 3 bases from J, with 9 bases between. This CDR3 region has 14 residues. The CDR3 loop reads CASSGGRHTGELFF. The CDR3, as DNA: TGTGCCAGCAGTGGAGGGCGGCACACCGGGGAGCTGTTTTTT.

The chain is built from TRBV5-4 and TRBJ2-7; tentative D call: TRBD1 (7 bases). This CDR3 spans 14 amino acids. Trimming took off 4 bases at V and 9 bases at J, with 20 bases between the two ends. The V gene's germline CDR1 is SGHNT and CDR2 YYREEE (reference sequence). CDR3 DNA sequence: TGTGCCAGCAGCCCGAACAGGGGAGGTAATACGCAGTACTTC. Translating gives CASSPNRGGNTQYF.

The chain joins TRBV3-1 (or the pseudogene TRBV3-2) to TRBJ2-2; TRBD1 matches 7 bases. This CDR3 is built from 15 residues. J gave up 6 bases and V 5 bases, and 9 bases lay outside the gene matches. Germline CDR1 is LGHDT and CDR2 is YNNKEL (reference sequence). CDR3 protein: CASSLRTQGAGELFF. As DNA, the CDR3 is TGTGCCAGCAGCTTACGTACCCAGGGGGCCGGGGAGCTGTTTTTT.

This chain connects TRBV19 to TRBJ1-1; 8 positions agree with TRBD1. From germline, CDR1 is LNHDA and CDR2 SQIVND (reference sequence). CDR3 length: 13 residues. V trimming: 3 bases; J trimming: 4 bases; junction bases outside the gene matches: 1. CDR3 DNA sequence: TGTGCCAGTAGTATCACAGGGGGCACTGAAGCTTTCTTT. Its protein is CASSITGGTEAFF. Using reference TRBV19 and TRBJ1-1 for the parts outside the CDR3, the full variable domain is DGGITQSPKYLFRKEGQNVTLSCEQNLNHDAMYWYRQDPGQGLRLIYYSQIVNDFQKGDIAEGYSVSREKKESFPLTVTSAQKNPTAFYLCASSITGGTEAFFGQGTRLTVV.

J is TRBJ2-7 and V is TRBV6-5; possibly TRBD1 for D (6 bases). V gave up 9 bases and J gave up 4 bases, with 16 bases separating them. The CDR3 is made up of 13 amino acids. Germline assignment: CDR1 MNHEY and CDR2 SVGAGI. Here the CDR3 DNA reads TGTGCCAGGACAGGCCCTCACCGATACGAGCAGTACTTC. Translated, it gives CARTGPHRYEQYF.

V gene TRBV2 combines with J gene TRBJ1-2; 8 nucleotides match TRBD1. J lost 3 bases, V lost 2 bases, and 5 bases had no gene match. CDR1 SNHLY and CDR2 FYNNEI come from the germline V gene. The CDR3 extends over 15 amino acids. The CDR3 DNA is TGTGCCAGCAGTGAATCGACAGGGGCCTACTATGGCTACACCTTC. Protein: CASSESTGAYYGYTF.